The 28 T cell receptor beta chains given below trace back to one sample, sequenced in a study of tissue T cells after allogeneic stem cell transplantation. This table comes from immunoSEQ multiplex PCR, and its TCRdb copy is limited to in-frame clones, with some not included. Here the sample spans about 4,900 clones, around 45% being singletons. The time point is: mouse harvest day 14 after allogeneic transplant. The graft held 10^6 splenic CD5+ T cells and 10^7 T-cell-depleted bone marrow cells. Material for sequencing was gut tissue. The receptors were gathered from a female BALB/c mouse given C57BL/6 T cells with graft-versus-host disease after an allogeneic hematopoietic cell transplant.

This clone appeared a single time. Any gene name here is a mouse gene name. The CDR3 end is not reached by the read, which stops 1 residue before it; the germline J gene fills it in. The chain carries TRBV3 and TRBJ2-2; D is unresolved. Looked up from germline, CDR1 is SNHLY and CDR2 is FYNGKV (reference sequence). Trimming took off 4 bases at V and 1 base at J, with 10 bases between the two ends. The CDR3 covers 15 residues. CDR3 amino acids: CASSSRQKNTGQLYF. CDR3 DNA, as far as it was read: TGTGCCAGCAGCTCACGACAAAAAAACACCGGGCAGCTCTAC.

In its sample, this clone is large. Gene names are the mouse ones. The read ends 1 residue shy of where the CDR3 ends; the end is completed using the germline J gene. The chain is built from TRBV14 and TRBJ2-7; 8 bases are shared with TRBD2. The CDR3 has 14 residues. The trim removed 4 bases at V and 4 bases at J, leaving 7 bases unmatched. Germline CDR1 SGHDT, CDR2 FRDEAV. CDR3 bases read: TGTGCCAGCAGTCGCGACTGGGGTAGTTATGAACAGTAC. This gives the protein CASSRDWGSYEQY. The CDR3 as a whole reads CASSRDWGSYEQYF. Drawing the rest from reference TRBV14 and TRBJ2-7, the complete variable domain is EAGVTQSPRYAVLQEGQAVSFWCDPISGHDTLYWYQQPRDQGPQLLVYFRDEAVIDNSQLPSDRFSAVRPKGTNSTLKIQSAKQGDTATYLCASSRDWGSYEQYFGPGTRLTVL.

This clone was observed a handful of times. The listed genes are named as in mouse. The CDR3 end is not reached by the read, which stops 1 residue before it; the germline J gene fills it in. This chain uses TRBV20 with TRBJ2-3; no firm D call. V lost 3 bases to trimming and J lost 2 bases, with 6 bases between them. In germline, CDR1 is GFQATS, CDR2 STVNSAI. The CDR3 has 12 amino acids. CDR3 sequence: CGARLFAETLYF. CDR3 bases read: TGTGGTGCTAGACTGTTTGCAGAAACGCTGTAT. Together with reference TRBV20 and TRBJ2-3, the CDR3 gives the full variable domain: GALVYQYPRRTICKSGTSMRMECQAVGFQATSVAWYRQSPQKTFELIALSTVNSAIKYEQNFTQEKFPISHPNLSFSSMTVLNAYLEDRGLYLCGARLFAETLYFGSGTRLTVL.

As concerns this clone: Mouse germline and gene names are used. The read comes to an end 1 residue before the CDR3 does, leaving the germline J gene to fill in the end. V and J are TRBV23 and TRBJ2-5; the table names TRBD1, a call not compared with the DNA. Germline V gene lookup returns CDR1 KGHTA and CDR2 FQNQQP. The CDR3 sequence is 14 residues long. CDR3 in amino acids: CSSSQQQGQDTQYF. CDR3 bases read: TGCTCCAGCAGTCAGCAACAGGGCCAAGACACCCAGTAC.

A remark on this clone: The gene symbols are mouse symbols. The read ends 1 residue shy of where the CDR3 ends; the end is completed using the germline J gene. The chain has TRBV19 and TRBJ1-3; D may be TRBD1 (6 bases). V was pared by 1 base and J by 3 bases, with 8 bases between. The CDR3 covers 14 residues. Germline V CDR1 and CDR2: FNHDT, SITEND (reference sequence). Partial CDR3 DNA: TGTGCCAGCAGTATATCCAGGGGTGGAAATACGCTCTAT. This encodes CASSISRGGNTLY. In full, the CDR3 is CASSISRGGNTLYF. The full variable domain, in which reference TRBV19 and TRBJ1-3 provide the parts outside the CDR3, is GGIITQTPKFLIGQEGQKLTLKCQQNFNHDTMYWYRQDSGKGLRLIYYSITENDLQKGDLSEGYDASREKKSSFSLTVTSAQKNEMAVFLCASSISRGGNTLYFGEGSRLIVV.

This clone came up a few times. Gene names refer to mouse genes. The CDR3 is cut off 1 residue early in the read; its end comes from the germline J gene. The V and J genes are TRBV3 and TRBJ2-7; possible D gene TRBD1, 5 bases. Germline values: CDR1 SNHLY, CDR2 FYNGKV (reference sequence). This CDR3 is 12 amino acids long. V was clipped by 5 bases and J by 7 bases, with 12 bases between them. The sequenced CDR3 bases are TGTGCCAGCAGCCTGACAGTCCGGGAACAGTAC. Translation gives CASSLTVREQY. The whole CDR3 sequence is CASSLTVREQYF. The whole variable domain, filled in from reference TRBV3 and TRBJ2-7, reads GPKVLQIPSHQIIDMGQMVTLNCDPVSNHLYFYWYKQILGQQMEFLVNFYNGKVMEKSKLFKDQFSVERPDGSYFTLKIQPTALEDSAVYFCASSLTVREQYFGPGTRLTVL.

For this clone: Any gene name here is a mouse gene name. The read is 1 residue too short to cover the CDR3 end, so that end is filled in from the germline J gene. The V gene is TRBV12-1, the J gene TRBJ2-5; 12 bases fit TRBD2. The germline gives CDR1 SGHSN, CDR2 HYEKVE. V lost 3 bases to trimming and J lost 2 bases; unmatched junction nucleotides: 5. This CDR3 is built from 16 residues. CDR3 bases read: TGTGCCAGCTCTTTCCGGGACTGGGGGGCCCAAGACACCCAGTAC. This gives the protein CASSFRDWGAQDTQY. The CDR3 as a whole reads CASSFRDWGAQDTQYF. The full variable domain, its missing parts supplied by reference TRBV12-1 and TRBJ2-5, is DSGVVQSPRHIIKEKGGRSVLTCIPISGHSNVVWYQQTLGKELKFLIQHYEKVERDKGFLPSRFSVQQFDDYHSEMNMSALELEDSAMYFCASSFRDWGAQDTQYFGPGTRLLVL.

A note on this clone: Each gene name is a mouse one. The CDR3 bases that were read are TGTGCCAGCAGTCCCCTCAGTGCAGAAACGCTGTAT. Translating it yields CASSPLSAETLY. The entire CDR3 protein reads CASSPLSAETLYF. The rearrangement uses TRBV26 and TRBJ2-3; D uncertain. The read falls 1 residue short of the CDR3 end, and the missing part is taken from the germline J gene. Trimming stripped 4 bases from V and 0 bases from J, with 5 bases between. The CDR3 runs to 13 residues. Germline CDR1 and CDR2: KGHPV and FQNQEV (reference sequence). Together with reference TRBV26 and TRBJ2-3, the CDR3 gives the full variable domain: NSKVIQTPRYLVKGQGQKAKMRCIPEKGHPVVFWYQQNKNNEFKFLINFQNQEVLQQIDMTEKRFSAECPSNSPCSLEIQSSEAGDSALYLCASSPLSAETLYFGSGTRLTVL.

As for this clone: These gene names are mouse names. The sequence runs out 1 residue before the end of the CDR3; the remainder is reconstructed from the germline J gene. J is TRBJ2-4 and V is TRBV3, with TRBD2 matching over 7 bases. This CDR3 comprises 14 residues. Germline CDR1 is SNHLY and CDR2 is FYNGKV (reference sequence). V lost 4 bases, J lost 4 bases, and 5 bases stayed unmatched. CDR3 DNA (partial): TGTGCCAGCAGCTCCCGGTGGGGGGAAAACACCTTGTAC. Protein sequence: CASSSRWGENTLY. The whole CDR3 region reads CASSSRWGENTLYF.

Regarding this clone: The listed genes are named as in mouse. The CDR3 end falls 1 residue outside the read, so it is completed with the germline J gene. The rearrangement links TRBV12-1 to TRBJ1-6; D is uncertain. TRBJ1-6 is classed as an ORF, of uncertain function. The CDR3 totals 14 residues. V was clipped by 0 bases and J by 3 bases, with 5 bases between them. The V gene's germline CDR1 is SGHSN and CDR2 HYEKVE. CDR3 DNA (partial): TGTGCCAGCTCTCTCAGGGACTATAATTCGCCCCTCTAC. Its protein product is CASSLRDYNSPLY. The entire CDR3 sequence reads CASSLRDYNSPLYF.

Sample share makes this clone large. These gene names are mouse names. The sequenced fragment ends 1 residue before the CDR3 boundary, so the rest is inferred from the germline J gene. This chain joins TRBV14 and TRBJ2-7; no reliable D call. CDR3 length: 11 residues. In germline, CDR1 is SGHDT, CDR2 FRDEAV. V lost 4 bases and J 5 bases, leaving 7 bases between the germline ends. CDR3 protein: CASSPIHEQYF. CDR3 DNA (partial): TGTGCCAGCAGTCCCATCCATGAACAGTAC.

A word on this clone: Any gene name here is a mouse gene name. CDR3 bases read: TGTGCCAGCAGGACCGGACAGAGGAACTATGAACAGTAC. Protein product: CASRTGQRNYEQY. In full, the CDR3 reads CASRTGQRNYEQYF. This chain connects TRBV3 to TRBJ2-7, with D possibly TRBD1 on 6 matching bases. Read coverage stops 1 residue before the CDR3 terminus; the germline J gene supplies the remainder. The CDR3 has 14 residues. The V end was cut by 6 bases, the J end by 3 bases, with 15 bases between. CDR1 SNHLY and CDR2 FYNGKV come from the germline V gene (reference sequence).

As concerns this clone: Gene names denote mouse genes. Sequencing ends 1 residue short of the CDR3 end; the germline J gene provides the rest. The genes are TRBV31 and TRBJ1-1; D possibly corresponds to TRBD1 (6 bases). CDR1 and CDR2 from the germline V gene are GKSSPN and SITVG. The CDR3 totals 15 residues. V shed 0 bases and J shed 0 bases, with 11 bases lying between them. Here the CDR3 reads CAWSLGTTANTEVFF. Incomplete CDR3 DNA: TGTGCCTGGAGTCTAGGGACAACTGCAAACACAGAAGTCTTC.

By share, this clone counts as medium-sized. Gene names and germline match the mouse. The missing CDR3 end, 1 residue past where the read stops, is filled in from the germline J gene. The chain links TRBV26 to TRBJ2-2; D unresolved. Germline loops: CDR1 KGHPV, CDR2 FQNQEV (reference sequence). Trimming removed 0 bases from V and 1 base from J, with 9 bases in between. The CDR3 runs to 16 residues. CDR3: CASSLSGWENTGQLYF. CDR3 bases read: TGTGCCAGCAGTCTGTCGGGGTGGGAAAACACCGGGCAGCTCTAC. Full variable domain (missing parts from reference TRBV26 and TRBJ2-2): NSKVIQTPRYLVKGQGQKAKMRCIPEKGHPVVFWYQQNKNNEFKFLINFQNQEVLQQIDMTEKRFSAECPSNSPCSLEIQSSEAGDSALYLCASSLSGWENTGQLYFGEGSKLTVL.

This clone is labeled medium-sized. The listed genes are named as in mouse. The covered CDR3 bases are TGTGCAAGCAGCTTCCCGGGACAGGGCCCAGAAACGCTGTAT. Translating gives CASSFPGQGPETLY. The entire CDR3 protein reads CASSFPGQGPETLYF. J is TRBJ2-3 and V is TRBV16, with 9 bases that match TRBD1. The read falls 1 residue short of the CDR3 end, and the missing part is taken from the germline J gene. CDR3 size: 15 residues. Losses at the gene ends were 3 bases for V and 4 bases for J; bases not matched to a gene: 5. From germline, CDR1 is SGHSA and CDR2 FRNQAP. The variable domain in full, completed from reference TRBV16 and TRBJ2-3, reads NAGVIQTPRHKVTGKGQEATLWCEPISGHSAVFWYRQTIVQGLEFLTYFRNQAPIDDSGMPKERFSAQMPNQSHSTLKIQSTQPQDSAVYLCASSFPGQGPETLYFGSGTRLTVL.

In the case of this clone: Gene names are mouse gene names. The CDR3 goes on 1 residue after the read ends, and that part is filled in from the germline J gene. This chain uses TRBV12-2 with TRBJ2-4; D call uncertain. From germline, CDR1 is SGHLS and CDR2 HYDKME. The CDR3 contains 15 residues. Trimming left V 0 bases short and J 1 base short, with 10 bases between. Here the CDR3 reads CASSLDGLGQNTLYF. The part of the CDR3 DNA that was read is TGTGCCAGCTCTCTCGACGGGCTGGGTCAAAACACCTTGTAC.

For this clone: Gene names and germline match the mouse. The read comes to an end 1 residue before the CDR3 does, leaving the germline J gene to fill in the end. This chain uses TRBV5 with TRBJ2-4; 11 bases are a match to TRBD2. The ends lost 4 bases at V and 0 bases at J; junction bases unmatched: 6. The CDR3 consists of 17 residues. The germline CDR1 and CDR2 sequences are LGHNA and YNLKQL (reference sequence). The CDR3 is CASSRNWGGASQNTLYF. The sequenced CDR3 bases are TGTGCCAGCAGCCGAAACTGGGGGGGCGCGAGTCAAAACACCTTGTAC.

This clone was counted once. Mouse germline and gene names are used. This sample also contains other DNA sequences that code for the same CDR3. This CDR3 reads CASSLQYNYAEQFF. The CDR3 bases that were read are TGTGCCAGCAGCCTACAATATAACTATGCTGAGCAGTTC. This sequence joins TRBV26 and TRBJ2-1; D gene unclear. The read terminates 1 residue ahead of where the CDR3 ends, so the germline J gene completes it. V was pared by 6 bases and J by 0 bases, with 9 bases between. The length of the CDR3 is 14 residues. CDR1 is KGHPV and CDR2 is FQNQEV in the germline V gene (reference sequence).

This clone was seen more than once but under ten times. Genes here carry mouse names. Read sequence stops 1 residue before the CDR3 end, and the germline J gene provides the missing end. V is TRBV13-2 and J is TRBJ1-5, with a weak D call TRBD1 (5 bases). The CDR3 is made up of 14 amino acids. Germline V gene sequence: CDR1 NNHNN, CDR2 SYGAGS (reference sequence). V lost 5 bases, J lost 1 base, and 10 bases lay in between. The part of the CDR3 DNA that was read is TGTGCCAGCGGGCGGGACGGAAACAACCAGGCTCCGCTT. Translating it yields CASGRDGNNQAPL. The complete CDR3 sequence is CASGRDGNNQAPLF.

Remarks on this clone: Gene labels here are mouse ones. The CDR3 bases that were read are TGTGCCAGCAGTATTCGGGACAGGGACTATGCTGAGCAGTTC. As protein: CASSIRDRDYAEQF. In full, the CDR3 is CASSIRDRDYAEQFF. The rearrangement joins TRBV12-2 to TRBJ2-1, with 9 bases identical to TRBD1. The read falls 1 residue short of the CDR3 end, and the missing part is taken from the germline J gene. After removal of 6 bases from V and 2 bases from J, the junction contained 7 bases not matched to a gene. Looked up from germline, CDR1 is SGHLS and CDR2 is HYDKME. This CDR3 is built from 15 residues.

In regard to this clone: Genes here carry mouse names. The CDR3 end is not reached by the read, which stops 1 residue before it; the germline J gene fills it in. This rearrangement joins TRBV13-2 to TRBJ1-1, with a possible D match to TRBD1 (5 bases). CDR3 length: 12 residues. Per the germline V gene, CDR1 is NNHNN and CDR2 is SYGAGS (reference sequence). V was clipped by 5 bases and J by 7 bases, with 12 bases between them. Partial CDR3 DNA: TGTGCCAGCGGAGATCTGGACATAGAAGTCTTC. Its translation is CASGDLDIEVF. The complete CDR3 reads CASGDLDIEVFF.

Comment on this clone: The gene names here belong to mouse. CDR3 sequence reads: CASSLLGGTSQNTLYF. The part of the CDR3 DNA that was read is TGTGCCAGCAGTCTGCTGGGAGGAACTAGTCAAAACACCTTGTAC. This chain connects TRBV26 to TRBJ2-4, with D possibly TRBD2 on 5 matching bases. The read finishes 1 residue shy of the CDR3 end, and the germline J gene is used to complete it. This CDR3 contains 16 residues. With 2 bases removed from V and 0 bases from J, the gap between germline ends came to 12 bases. Germline CDR1 reads KGHPV; CDR2 reads FQNQEV (reference sequence).

As for this clone: All gene names here are mouse names. The read is 1 residue too short to cover the CDR3 end, so that end is filled in from the germline J gene. The rearrangement uses TRBV26 and TRBJ2-2; TRBD2 aligns across 11 bases. This CDR3 region has 16 residues. V shed 2 bases, J shed 4 bases, and the junction held 3 bases outside the gene matches. Germline V CDR1 and CDR2: KGHPV, FQNQEV (reference sequence). The DNA read from the CDR3 is TGTGCCAGCAGTCTGACTGGGGGGGCGCGCACCGGGCAGCTCTAC. Translated, it gives CASSLTGGARTGQLY. The whole CDR3 sequence reads CASSLTGGARTGQLYF.

Comments on this clone: Gene names and germline match the mouse. The sequence runs out 1 residue before the end of the CDR3; the remainder is reconstructed from the germline J gene. V usage is TRBV26 and J usage is TRBJ1-1, with a tentative D call TRBD1 (5 bases). The CDR3 has 15 residues. Germline CDR1 is KGHPV and CDR2 is FQNQEV (reference sequence). V lost 6 bases and J 0 bases, leaving 14 bases between the germline ends. CDR3 DNA (partial): TGTGCCAGCAGCCTCCGAGGGGCAACAAACACAGAAGTCTTC. Amino acids: CASSLRGATNTEVF. The complete CDR3 sequence is CASSLRGATNTEVFF.

A few counts support this clone. Gene and germline names: mouse. The missing CDR3 end, 1 residue past where the read stops, is filled in from the germline J gene. Other DNA sequences within the sample encode an identical CDR3. The chain has TRBV3 and TRBJ2-7; TRBD2 matches at 11 bases. After removal of 3 bases from V and 3 bases from J, the junction contained 1 base not matched to a gene. CDR1 is SNHLY, CDR2 FYNGKV, per germline (reference sequence). This CDR3 is built from 14 residues. Partial CDR3 DNA: TGTGCCAGCAGCTTGGGGACTGGGGGCTATGAACAGTAC. It specifies CASSLGTGGYEQY. The CDR3 as a whole reads CASSLGTGGYEQYF.

In its sample, this clone was seen a few times. Any gene name here is a mouse gene name. The read terminates 1 residue before the CDR3 end, so the remaining end is supplied by the germline J gene. The V and J genes are TRBV26 and TRBJ1-2, with D possibly being TRBD1 (5 bases). This CDR3 has 12 residues. V lost 6 bases, J lost 2 bases, and 7 bases lay in between. Germline V gene sequence: CDR1 KGHPV, CDR2 FQNQEV (reference sequence). CDR3 sequence: CASSRDNSDYTF. The covered CDR3 bases are TGTGCCAGCAGCCGGGACAACTCCGACTACACC.

On this clone: The gene names here belong to mouse. The CDR3 end is not reached by the read, which stops 1 residue before it; the germline J gene fills it in. The chain uses TRBV26 and TRBJ1-2; a weak D match, TRBD1 (6 bases). The CDR3 length is 12 residues. V lost 0 bases to trimming and J lost 10 bases, with 9 bases between them. Per germline, CDR1 KGHPV and CDR2 FQNQEV (reference sequence). The part of the CDR3 DNA that was read is TGTGCCAGCAGTCTGTCCGACAGGCGCTACACC. Encoded protein: CASSLSDRRYT. In full, the CDR3 reads CASSLSDRRYTF.

This clone ranks as large. Mouse names are used for the genes. Coverage ceases 1 residue before the CDR3 finishes, and the germline J gene fills in the end. This sequence joins TRBV13-2 and TRBJ1-1; TRBD1 matches at 9 bases. Trimming took 8 bases from V and 4 from J; bases not matched to a gene: 6. Per germline, CDR1 NNHNN and CDR2 SYGAGS (reference sequence). CDR3 length: 13 residues. The sequenced part of the CDR3 DNA is TGTGCCAGGGCACAGGGGGCGCGCACAGAAGTCTTC. Translating it yields CARAQGARTEVF. The full CDR3 reads CARAQGARTEVFF.